This TCR beta chain comes out of a study of T-cell reconstitution after alpha-beta-depleted transplantation in children. At least ten counts were recorded for this clonotype. Its specificity is not known. Study findings and constraints: Recipient T cells and thymic progenitors that survived gave rise to the high TCRbeta diversity observed at day 60 in some patients. The study reportedly traced alpha-beta T cells about two months after transplant to several hundred expanded graft clones. T-cell counts and diversity at one year post-transplant came mainly from newly produced T cells.

The library targeted TCRbeta and was prepared with unique molecular identifiers. A single record per CDR3 protein comes from TCRdb applying MiXCR to the PCR reads. The sample includes a few hundred thousand distinct CDR3 sequences, 6% to 10% of them seen just once. This CDR3 spans 14 amino acids. V was cut by 1 base and J by 1 base, with 7 bases left in between. The TCR comes from a female patient aged 2-15 years who had a stem cell transplant for Fanconi anemia, so the T cells may come from the graft donor. This material consisted of peripheral blood, taken 360 days after TCRalphabeta/CD19-depleted stem cell transplant. The V gene is TRBV12-3 or TRBV12-4, the J gene TRBJ1-1, with unresolved D. The CDR3 region is CASSLGGANTEAFF. As DNA, the CDR3 is TGTGCCAGCAGTTTAGGAGGAGCGAACACTGAAGCTTTCTTT.